The 2 T cell receptor beta chains reported below all come from one sample, sequenced in a study of cytomegalovirus exposure and HLA in healthy donors listed by TCRdb under 2017. Libraries were prepared through the immunoSEQ multiplex PCR assay. Held by TCRdb, this immuneACCESS table contains in-frame sequences only and omits some clones. Under half of the omission traces to an unresolved V gene where checked; the cause of the rest is unknown. For this sample there are some 340,000 clones; roughly 87% appear just once. The ten largest account for approximately 1.1% of the sample. Specimen: PBMCs. The receptors were gathered from a woman aged 25 to 39 in good health and CMV-seropositive.

The chain joins TRBV29-1 to TRBJ1-2, with 7 bases matching TRBD1. CDR1 is SQVTM and CDR2 is ANQGSEA in the germline V gene. This CDR3 has 14 residues. V was pared by 3 bases and J by 2 bases, with 6 bases of the junction left unmatched. CDR3 DNA sequence: TGCAGCGTTGAGACGGGACAGATAAACTATGGCTACACCTTC. Its protein product is CSVETGQINYGYTF.

The chain links TRBV5-4 to TRBJ1-2, with a weak D call TRBD1 (5 bases). With 1 base removed from V and 5 bases from J, the gap between germline ends came to 12 bases. CDR3 size: 14 residues. The germline CDR1 and CDR2 sequences are SGHNT and YYREEE (reference sequence). The CDR3 reads CASSLTGGNYGYTF. The DNA for the CDR3 is TGTGCCAGCAGCTTGACGGGGGGTAATTATGGCTACACCTTC.